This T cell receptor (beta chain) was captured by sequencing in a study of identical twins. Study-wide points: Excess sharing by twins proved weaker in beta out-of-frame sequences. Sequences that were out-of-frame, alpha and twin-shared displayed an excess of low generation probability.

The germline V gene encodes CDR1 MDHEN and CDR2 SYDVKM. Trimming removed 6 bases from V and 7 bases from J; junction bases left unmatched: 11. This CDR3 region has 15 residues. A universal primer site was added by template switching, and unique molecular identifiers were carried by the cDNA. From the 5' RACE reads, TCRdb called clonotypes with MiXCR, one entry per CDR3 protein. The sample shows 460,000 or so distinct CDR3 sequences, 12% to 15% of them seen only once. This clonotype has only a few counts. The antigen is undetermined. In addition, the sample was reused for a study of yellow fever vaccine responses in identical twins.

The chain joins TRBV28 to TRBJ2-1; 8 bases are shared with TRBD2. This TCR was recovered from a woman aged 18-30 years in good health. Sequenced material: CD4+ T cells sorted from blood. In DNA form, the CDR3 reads TGTGCCAGCAGCCCCGCAGAAGCGGGAGTAAATGAGCAGTTCTTC. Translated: CASSPAEAGVNEQFF.